Listed here are 19 T cell receptor beta chains from one sample, sequenced in a study of T cell repertoires in cytomegalovirus infection. TCRdb processed the reads anew with MiXCR; each CDR3 protein has one entry. The sample consists of tens of thousands of distinct CDR3 sequences, approximately 20% of them appearing once. These TCRs are of unknown antigen specificity. Specimen: CD8+ T cells from cultured PBMCs, collected from culture after CMV antigen stimulation. These receptors came from a human donor in good health (CMV status not recorded). Some clones in this sample may be carry-over from other donors' samples.

This sequence joins TRBV7-9 and TRBJ2-1, with TRBD2 identical over 9 bases. The CDR3 covers 16 residues. The germline V gene encodes CDR1 SEHNR and CDR2 FQNEAQ (reference sequence). V lost 5 bases to trimming and J lost 6 bases; unmatched junction nucleotides: 11. CDR3 residues: CASSLKGGGGANEQFF. The CDR3 DNA sequence: TGTGCCAGCAGCCTAAAAGGAGGCGGGGGGGCCAATGAGCAGTTCTTC. Variable domain in full (rest from reference TRBV7-9 and TRBJ2-1): DTGVSQNPRHKITKRGQNVTFRCDPISEHNRLYWYRQTLGQGPEFLTYFQNEAQLEKSRLLSDRFSAERPKGSFSTLEIQRTEQGDSAMYLCASSLKGGGGANEQFFGPGTRLTVL.

The chain carries TRBV5-5 and TRBJ1-2; possible D gene TRBD1, 5 bases. Trimming took 4 bases from V and 12 from J, leaving 22 bases between them. Germline V gene lookup returns CDR1 SGHKS and CDR2 YYEKEE (reference sequence). The CDR3 is 14 residues long. CDR3 loop: CASSPGYWGGKDTF. The CDR3 region has the DNA TGTGCCAGCAGCCCCGGTTATTGGGGGGGTAAGGACACCTTC.

The V and J genes are TRBV7-6 and TRBJ1-1; D not resolved. The germline gives CDR1 SGHVS, CDR2 FNYEAQ. This CDR3 spans 12 amino acids. The ends were cut back, 1 base at V and 9 bases at J, with 9 bases in the middle. The CDR3 region has the DNA TGTGCCAGCAGCTTAGGTGGGTGGCAAGCTTTCTTT. It specifies CASSLGGWQAFF.

There are a few counts of this clonotype. This CDR3 reads CASSSSEPGTGTPPYEQYF. The CDR3 bases are TGTGCCAGCAGCTCCTCAGAACCCGGGACAGGGACCCCCCCCTACGAGCAGTACTTC. The chain carries TRBV7-8 and TRBJ2-7; 9 bases match TRBD1. Trimming took 4 bases from V and 2 from J; bases not matched to a gene: 18. In germline, CDR1 is SGHVS, CDR2 FQNEAQ. The CDR3 sequence is 19 residues long.

The sample holds a few counts of this clonotype. The chain is built from TRBV19 and TRBJ1-1, with D hard to call. Germline lookup yields CDR1 LNHDA and CDR2 SQIVND (reference sequence). The CDR3 has 12 amino acids. V dropped 3 bases and J dropped 5 bases, with 7 bases sitting between them. CDR3 nucleotides: TGTGCCAGTAGTATCCCTCTAACTGAAGCTTTCTTT. Its translation is CASSIPLTEAFF.

This clonotype was seen at least ten times. The V call is TRBV7-8, the J call TRBJ1-4, with D unresolved. The germline gives CDR1 SGHVS, CDR2 FQNEAQ. Trimming cost V 2 bases and J 7 bases, with 20 bases left between them. The CDR3 sequence is 17 residues long. The DNA for the CDR3 is TGTGCCAGCAGCTTAATAATGCTAGGGCCAGACGCTGAAAAACTGTTTTTT. Its translation is CASSLIMLGPDAEKLFF.

This clonotype was detected a few times. The chain employs TRBV12-3 or TRBV12-4 and TRBJ2-7, with D possibly matching TRBD2 (5 bases). V was trimmed by 8 bases and J by 5 bases, leaving 19 bases between them. The CDR3 totals 14 residues. The CDR3: CASQLGDIVHEQYF. The CDR3 DNA follows: TGTGCCAGCCAATTGGGAGACATCGTCCACGAGCAGTACTTC.

The chain combines TRBV2 with TRBJ2-1; D unclear. Germline assignment: CDR1 SNHLY and CDR2 FYNNEI. The CDR3 totals 15 residues. The V gene lost 3 bases and the J gene lost 5 bases, with 14 bases spanning the gap. The CDR3 region has the DNA TGTGCCAGCAGTGATCGGACCGCCCCCCACAATGAGCAGTTCTTC. Its translation is CASSDRTAPHNEQFF.

This clonotype was counted a few times. This chain connects TRBV7-8 to TRBJ2-7; the match to TRBD2 covers 11 bases. The germline V gene encodes CDR1 SGHVS and CDR2 FQNEAQ. The trim removed 3 bases at V and 0 bases at J, leaving 7 bases unmatched. The CDR3 covers 17 residues. The CDR3 sequence: CASSFPGGLAVSYEQYF. The CDR3 DNA reads TGTGCCAGCAGCTTCCCCGGGGGACTAGCGGTCTCCTACGAGCAGTACTTC.

This rearrangement joins TRBV7-8 to TRBJ2-3, with a tentative D call TRBD2 (5 bases). The V and J ends lost 5 bases and 1 base respectively, with 13 bases between them. CDR1 and CDR2 from the germline V gene are SGHVS and FQNEAQ. The CDR3 has 15 residues. In DNA form, the CDR3 reads TGTGCCAGCAGCGGGCCCGGGATCGGCACAGATACGCAGTATTTT. The encoded protein is CASSGPGIGTDTQYF.

This clonotype occurred a few times. The J gene is TRBJ1-1, the V gene TRBV7-9, with no clear D. This CDR3 has 14 amino acids. The germline CDR1 and CDR2 sequences are SEHNR and FQNEAQ (reference sequence). Trimming took off 0 bases at V and 5 bases at J, with 10 bases between the two ends. CDR3 region: CASSLAAALTEAFF. In DNA, the CDR3 is TGTGCCAGCAGCTTAGCGGCAGCTTTGACTGAAGCTTTCTTT.

This sequence joins TRBV27 and TRBJ1-1, with D tentatively TRBD1 (5 bases). The ends were cut back, 5 bases at V and 1 base at J, with 17 bases in the middle. The germline V gene encodes CDR1 MNHEY and CDR2 SMNVEV (reference sequence). The CDR3 has 16 amino acids. CDR3 in amino acids: CASSLGTLWGNTEAFF. The DNA for the CDR3 is TGTGCCAGCAGTCTAGGGACCCTCTGGGGGAACACTGAAGCTTTCTTT.

This clonotype was observed a few times. The chain carries TRBV5-5 and TRBJ1-2, with TRBD1 identical over 8 bases. Germline V gene lookup returns CDR1 SGHKS and CDR2 YYEKEE (reference sequence). Trimming at V came to 4 bases and at J to 4 bases, leaving 9 bases not matched to a gene. There are 15 residues in the CDR3. In DNA form, the CDR3 reads TGTGCCAGCAGCGCCGAGGACAGGGACGGCTATGGCTACACCTTC. The encoded protein is CASSAEDRDGYGYTF.

This clonotype was picked up a small number of times. The rearrangement links TRBV7-9 to TRBJ2-1, with D tentatively TRBD1 (6 bases). CDR3 length: 14 amino acids. Per the germline V gene, CDR1 is SEHNR and CDR2 is FQNEAQ (reference sequence). V was trimmed by 4 bases and J by 7 bases, leaving 14 bases between them. CDR3 bases: TGTGCCAGCAGCTCACCAGTAGACAGGAATGAGCAGTTCTTC. Its protein product is CASSSPVDRNEQFF.

The table lists this clonotype with many counts. The chain joins TRBV28 to TRBJ2-2, with 8 bases that match TRBD2. V lost 4 bases to trimming and J lost 0 bases; unmatched junction nucleotides: 16. The CDR3 has 20 residues. Germline assignment: CDR1 MDHEN and CDR2 SYDVKM. The DNA of the CDR3 is TGTGCCAGCAGTTCACTTAGGTTTGAACTAGCGGTCGCGAACACCGGGGAGCTGTTTTTT. Protein: CASSSLRFELAVANTGELFF.

The V call is TRBV5-6, the J call TRBJ2-1; a weak D match, TRBD2 (6 bases). The CDR3 contains 12 residues. V shed 3 bases and J shed 5 bases, with 6 bases lying between them. Germline CDR1 SGHDT, CDR2 YYEEEE. The CDR3 region has the DNA TGTGCCAGCAGCTGGGGGGACAATGAGCAGTTCTTC. It specifies CASSWGDNEQFF.

The sample holds a few counts of this clonotype. CDR3 region: CATYRGAGTGELFF. In DNA form, the CDR3 reads TGTGCCACCTATAGAGGGGCCGGCACCGGGGAGCTGTTTTTT. The chain links TRBV6-2 or TRBV6-3 to TRBJ2-2; D assignment may be TRBD1 or TRBD2 (5 bases each). Between the trimmed V and J ends, which lost 10 bases and 4 bases, there was a span of 16 bases. CDR1 and CDR2 (germline): MNHEY, SVGEGT. This CDR3 is built from 14 residues.

The genes are TRBV12-3 or TRBV12-4 and TRBJ2-3; perhaps TRBD2 as D (6 bases). V lost 6 bases and J lost 7, with 23 bases in between. The CDR3 has 16 amino acids. The CDR3, as DNA: TGTGCCAGCAGCCCTCCGGGACTCCTATTTTCAAATACGCAGTATTTT. Its translation: CASSPPGLLFSNTQYF.

The V gene is TRBV6-6, the J gene TRBJ2-7; D uncertain. V was clipped by 5 bases and J by 2 bases, with 16 bases between them. Germline V gene lookup returns CDR1 MNHNY and CDR2 SVGAGI (reference sequence). The CDR3 spans 15 residues. The CDR3 coding sequence is TGTGCCAGCAGTGAGACCCGGCCAGGACCCTACGAGCAGTACTTC. This gives the protein CASSETRPGPYEQYF.